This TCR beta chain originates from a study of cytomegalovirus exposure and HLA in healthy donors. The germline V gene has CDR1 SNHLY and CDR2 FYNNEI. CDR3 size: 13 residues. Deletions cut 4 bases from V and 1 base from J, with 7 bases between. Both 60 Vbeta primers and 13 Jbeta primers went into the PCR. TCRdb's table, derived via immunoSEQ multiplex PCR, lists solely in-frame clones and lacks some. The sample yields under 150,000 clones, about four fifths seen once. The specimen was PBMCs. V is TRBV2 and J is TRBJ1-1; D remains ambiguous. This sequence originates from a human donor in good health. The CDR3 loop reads CASSVNGNTEAFF. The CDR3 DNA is TGTGCCAGCAGTGTAAACGGGAACACTGAAGCTTTCTTT.